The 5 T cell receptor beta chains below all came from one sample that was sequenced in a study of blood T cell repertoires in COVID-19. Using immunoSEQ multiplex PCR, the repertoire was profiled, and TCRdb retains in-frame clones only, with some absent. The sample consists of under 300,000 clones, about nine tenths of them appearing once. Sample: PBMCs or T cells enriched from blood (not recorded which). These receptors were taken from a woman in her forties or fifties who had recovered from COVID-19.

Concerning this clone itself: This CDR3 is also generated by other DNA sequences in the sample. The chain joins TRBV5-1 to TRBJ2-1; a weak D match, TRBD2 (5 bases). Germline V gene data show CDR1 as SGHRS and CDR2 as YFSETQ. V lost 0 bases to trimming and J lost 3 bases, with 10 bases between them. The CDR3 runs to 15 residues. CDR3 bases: TGCGCCAGCAGCTTGGCCTCGGGAAACTACAATGAGCAGTTCTTC. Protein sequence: CASSLASGNYNEQFF.

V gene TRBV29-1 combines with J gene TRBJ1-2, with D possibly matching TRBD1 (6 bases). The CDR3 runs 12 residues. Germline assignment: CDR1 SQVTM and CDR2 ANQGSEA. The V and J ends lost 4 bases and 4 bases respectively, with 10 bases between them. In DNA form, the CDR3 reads TGCAGCGTTGTCGACAGGCCCTATGGCTACACCTTC. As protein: CSVVDRPYGYTF.

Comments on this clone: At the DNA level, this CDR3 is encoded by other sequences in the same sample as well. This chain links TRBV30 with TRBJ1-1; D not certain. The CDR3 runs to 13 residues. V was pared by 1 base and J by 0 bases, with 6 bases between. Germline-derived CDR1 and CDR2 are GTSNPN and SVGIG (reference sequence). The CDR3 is CAWSGELNTEAFF. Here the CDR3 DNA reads TGTGCCTGGAGTGGGGAGTTGAACACTGAAGCTTTCTTT.

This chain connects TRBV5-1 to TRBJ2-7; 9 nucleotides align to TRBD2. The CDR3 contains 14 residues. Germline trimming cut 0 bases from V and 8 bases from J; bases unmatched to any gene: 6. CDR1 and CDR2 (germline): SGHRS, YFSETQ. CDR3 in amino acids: CASSLVLREGKQYF. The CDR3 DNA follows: TGCGCCAGCAGCTTGGTATTGCGGGAGGGCAAGCAGTACTTC. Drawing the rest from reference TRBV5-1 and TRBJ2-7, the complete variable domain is KAGVTQTPRYLIKTRGQQVTLSCSPISGHRSVSWYQQTPGQGLQFLFEYFSETQRNKGNFPGRFSGRQFSNSRSEMNVSTLELGDSALYLCASSLVLREGKQYFGPGTRLTVT.

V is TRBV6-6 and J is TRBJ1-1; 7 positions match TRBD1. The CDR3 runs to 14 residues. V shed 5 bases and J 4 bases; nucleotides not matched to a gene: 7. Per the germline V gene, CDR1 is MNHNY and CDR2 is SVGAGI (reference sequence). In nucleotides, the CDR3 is TGTGCCAGCAGTAACCCCGGGACAGTCACTGAAGCTTTCTTT. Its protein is CASSNPGTVTEAFF.